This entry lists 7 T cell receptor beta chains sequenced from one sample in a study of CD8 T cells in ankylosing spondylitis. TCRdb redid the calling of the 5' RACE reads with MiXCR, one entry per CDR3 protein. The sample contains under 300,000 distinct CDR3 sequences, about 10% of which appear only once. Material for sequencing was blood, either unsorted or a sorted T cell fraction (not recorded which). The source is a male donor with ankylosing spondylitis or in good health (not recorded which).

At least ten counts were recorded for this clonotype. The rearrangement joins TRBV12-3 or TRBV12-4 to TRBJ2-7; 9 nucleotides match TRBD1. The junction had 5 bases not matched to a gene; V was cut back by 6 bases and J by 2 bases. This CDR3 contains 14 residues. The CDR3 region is CASRLQGAPYEQYF. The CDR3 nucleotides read TGTGCCAGCAGACTACAGGGGGCACCCTACGAGCAGTACTTC.

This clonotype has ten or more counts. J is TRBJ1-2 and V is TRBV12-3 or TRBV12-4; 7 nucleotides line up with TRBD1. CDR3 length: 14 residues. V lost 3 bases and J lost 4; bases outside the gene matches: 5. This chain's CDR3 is CASSFGNRGYGYTF. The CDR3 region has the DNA TGTGCCAGCAGTTTCGGGAACAGGGGCTATGGCTACACCTTC.

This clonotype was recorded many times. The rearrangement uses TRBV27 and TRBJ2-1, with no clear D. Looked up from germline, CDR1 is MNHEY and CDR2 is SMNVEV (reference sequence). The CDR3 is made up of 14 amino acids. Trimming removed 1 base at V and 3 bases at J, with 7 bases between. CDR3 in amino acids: CASSLYPIYNEQFF. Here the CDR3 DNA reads TGTGCCAGCAGTTTATATCCCATCTACAATGAGCAGTTCTTC.

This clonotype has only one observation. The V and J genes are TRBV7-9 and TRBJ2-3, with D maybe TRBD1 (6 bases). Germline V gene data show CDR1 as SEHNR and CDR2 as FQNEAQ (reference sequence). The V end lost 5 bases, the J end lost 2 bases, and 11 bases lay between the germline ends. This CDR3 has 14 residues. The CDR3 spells CASSGRGNTDTQYF. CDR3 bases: TGTGCCAGCAGCGGCAGGGGCAACACAGATACGCAGTATTTT.

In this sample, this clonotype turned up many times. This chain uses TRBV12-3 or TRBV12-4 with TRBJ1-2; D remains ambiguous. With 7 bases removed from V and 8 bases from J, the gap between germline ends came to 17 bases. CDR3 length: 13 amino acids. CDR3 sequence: CASKGSPGRGYTF. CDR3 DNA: TGTGCCAGCAAAGGTAGTCCGGGCCGGGGCTACACCTTC.

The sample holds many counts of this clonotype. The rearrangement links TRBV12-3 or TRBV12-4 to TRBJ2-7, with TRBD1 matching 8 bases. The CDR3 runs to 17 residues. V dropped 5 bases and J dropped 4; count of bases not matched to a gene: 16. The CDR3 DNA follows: TGTGCCAGCAGTCCCAGTTATCGGGACAGGCGATTATACGAGCAGTACTTC. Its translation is CASSPSYRDRRLYEQYF.

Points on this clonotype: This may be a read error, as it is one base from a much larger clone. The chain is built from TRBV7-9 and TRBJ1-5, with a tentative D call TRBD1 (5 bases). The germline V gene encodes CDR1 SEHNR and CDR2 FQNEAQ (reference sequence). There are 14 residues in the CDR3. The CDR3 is CAGSPGPGGQPQHF. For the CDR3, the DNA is TGTGCCGGCAGCCCAGGGCCGGGGGGTCAGCCCCAGCATTTT.